This T cell receptor beta chain originates from a study of blood T cell repertoires in COVID-19. Across the study: PBMCs, B-cell-depleted T cells, or T cells provided the cDNA or gDNA that made up the material.

Those enrolled, adults aged 18 to 89 years, came from some 25 US areas. Participant reports of clinical history set cohort assignment. CDR3 length: 16 amino acids. From germline, CDR1 is SNHLY and CDR2 FYNNEI. Trimming cost V 6 bases and J 0 bases; bases outside gene matches: 7. In the study's own analysis: From reference gene primer amplification, estimates of nucleated cell counts were derived. Produced via immunoSEQ multiplex PCR; TCRdb's table is partial and in-frame only. V and J calls and clone size come straight from that table; D and trimming were deduced from the DNA. In the table there are roughly 250,000 clones, around 90% of which are singletons.

The source material was PBMCs or T cells enriched from blood (not recorded which). The V call is TRBV2, the J call TRBJ2-4; 8 nucleotides align to TRBD2. The origin of this receptor is a woman aged 30 to 39 with acute COVID-19. CDR3 DNA: TGTGCCAGCAGGCCTATACTAGCGGTAGCCAAAAACATTCAGTACTTC. Translated: CASRPILAVAKNIQYF. Complete variable domain (other parts from reference TRBV2 and TRBJ2-4): EPEVTQTPSHQVTQMGQEVILRCVPISNHLYFYWYRQILGQKVEFLVSFYNNEISEKSEIFDDQFSVERPDGSNFTLKIRSTKLEDSAMYFCASRPILAVAKNIQYFGAGTRLSVL.